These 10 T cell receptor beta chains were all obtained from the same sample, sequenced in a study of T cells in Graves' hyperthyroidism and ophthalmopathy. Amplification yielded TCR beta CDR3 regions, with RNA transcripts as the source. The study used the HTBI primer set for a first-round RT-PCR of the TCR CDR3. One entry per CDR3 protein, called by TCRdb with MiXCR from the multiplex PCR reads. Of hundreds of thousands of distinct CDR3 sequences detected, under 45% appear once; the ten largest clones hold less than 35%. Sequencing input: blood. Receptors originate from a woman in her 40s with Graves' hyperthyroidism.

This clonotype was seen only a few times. The CDR3 loop reads CASSLSSGLSARKTQYF. The CDR3 nucleotides read TGTGCCAGCAGTTTATCTAGCGGGTTGTCGGCAAGGAAGACCCAGTACTTC. The chain recombines TRBV12-3 or TRBV12-4 with TRBJ2-5, with 8 bases matching TRBD2. The ends lost 2 bases at V and 6 bases at J; junction bases unmatched: 14. The CDR3 has 17 residues.

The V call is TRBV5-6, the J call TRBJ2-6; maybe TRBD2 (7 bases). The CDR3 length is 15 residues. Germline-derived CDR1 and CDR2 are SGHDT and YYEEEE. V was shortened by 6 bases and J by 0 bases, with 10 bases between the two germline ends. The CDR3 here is CASTGGHSGANVLTF. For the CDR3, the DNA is TGTGCCAGCACCGGGGGGCACTCTGGGGCCAACGTCCTGACTTTC.

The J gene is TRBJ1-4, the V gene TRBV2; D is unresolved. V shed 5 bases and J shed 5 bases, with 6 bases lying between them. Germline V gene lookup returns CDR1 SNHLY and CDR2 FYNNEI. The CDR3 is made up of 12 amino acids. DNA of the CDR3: TGTGCCAGCAGTTCCGGGAATGAAAAACTGTTTTTT. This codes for CASSSGNEKLFF.

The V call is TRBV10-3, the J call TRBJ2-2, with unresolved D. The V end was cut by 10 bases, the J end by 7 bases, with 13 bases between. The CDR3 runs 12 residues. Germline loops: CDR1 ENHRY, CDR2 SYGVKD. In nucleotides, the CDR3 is TGTGCCACCCGTACCCCGGTCGGGGAGCTGTTTTTT. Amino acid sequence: CATRTPVGELFF.

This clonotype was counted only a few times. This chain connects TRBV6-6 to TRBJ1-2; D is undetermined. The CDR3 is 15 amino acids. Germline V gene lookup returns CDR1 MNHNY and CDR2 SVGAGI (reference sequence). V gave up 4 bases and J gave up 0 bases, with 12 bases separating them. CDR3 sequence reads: CASSSEWITNYGYTF. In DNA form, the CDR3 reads TGTGCCAGCAGTTCTGAGTGGATAACTAACTATGGCTACACCTTC.

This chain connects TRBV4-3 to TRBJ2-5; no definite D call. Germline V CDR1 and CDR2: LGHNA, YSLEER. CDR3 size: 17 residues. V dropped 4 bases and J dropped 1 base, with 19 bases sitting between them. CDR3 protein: CASSPQFPDTTQETQYF. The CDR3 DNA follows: TGCGCCAGCAGCCCCCAATTCCCAGACACGACCCAAGAGACCCAGTACTTC.

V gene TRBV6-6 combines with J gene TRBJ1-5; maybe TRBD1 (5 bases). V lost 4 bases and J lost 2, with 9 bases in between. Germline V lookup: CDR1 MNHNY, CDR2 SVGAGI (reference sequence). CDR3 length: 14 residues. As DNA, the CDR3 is TGTGCCAGCAGTTTGGGGCATGGCAATCAGCCCCAGCATTTT. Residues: CASSLGHGNQPQHF.

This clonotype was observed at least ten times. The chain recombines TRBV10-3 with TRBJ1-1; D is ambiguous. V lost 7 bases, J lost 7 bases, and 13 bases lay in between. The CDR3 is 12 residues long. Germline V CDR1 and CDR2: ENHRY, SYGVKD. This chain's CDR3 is CAINSDGSEAFF. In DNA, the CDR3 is TGTGCCATCAATTCGGACGGAAGTGAAGCTTTCTTT.

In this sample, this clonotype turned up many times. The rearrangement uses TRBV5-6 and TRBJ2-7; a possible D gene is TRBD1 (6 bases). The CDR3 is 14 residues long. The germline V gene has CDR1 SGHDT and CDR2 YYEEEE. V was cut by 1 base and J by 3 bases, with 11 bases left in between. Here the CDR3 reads CASSLPGQNYEQYF. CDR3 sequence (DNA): TGTGCCAGCAGCTTGCCCGGACAGAACTACGAGCAGTACTTC.

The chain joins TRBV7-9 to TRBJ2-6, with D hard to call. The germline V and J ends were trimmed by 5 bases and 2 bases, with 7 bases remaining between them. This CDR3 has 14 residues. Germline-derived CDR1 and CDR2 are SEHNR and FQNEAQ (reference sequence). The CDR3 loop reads CASSISTGANVLTF. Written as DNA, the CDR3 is TGTGCCAGCAGCATTAGCACTGGGGCCAACGTCCTGACTTTC.